The TCR beta chain under discussion was sequenced for a study of cytotoxic CD8 clonotypes in ibrutinib-treated CLL. The assay was immunoSEQ multiplex PCR, and TCRdb's table has in-frame clones only and misses some. The sample carries 160,000 or so clones, more than 65% recorded once. Germline CDR1 reads LNHDA; CDR2 reads SQIVND (reference sequence). V was pared by 5 bases and J by 5 bases, with 18 bases between. The CDR3 spans 15 residues. The receptor was isolated from a human donor with chronic lymphocytic leukemia. Sample: PBMCs, taken after 12 months of ibrutinib treatment. V usage is TRBV19 and J usage is TRBJ2-5, with D perhaps matching TRBD1 (6 bases). This CDR3 reads CASSDIQTGKETQYF. The CDR3 DNA reads TGTGCCAGTAGTGATATACAAACAGGGAAGGAGACCCAGTACTTC.